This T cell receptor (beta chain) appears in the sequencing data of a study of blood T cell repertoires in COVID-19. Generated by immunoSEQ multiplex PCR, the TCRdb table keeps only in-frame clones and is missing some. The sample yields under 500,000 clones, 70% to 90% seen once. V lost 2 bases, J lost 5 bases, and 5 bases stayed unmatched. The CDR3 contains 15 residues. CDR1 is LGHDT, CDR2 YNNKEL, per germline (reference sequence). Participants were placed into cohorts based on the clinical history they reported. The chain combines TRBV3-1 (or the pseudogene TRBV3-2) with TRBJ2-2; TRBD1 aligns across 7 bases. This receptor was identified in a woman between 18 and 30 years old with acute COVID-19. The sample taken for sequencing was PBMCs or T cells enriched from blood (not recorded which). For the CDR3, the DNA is TGTGCCAGCAGCCAAAGAGGGACAGCGACCGGGGAGCTGTTTTTT. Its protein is CASSQRGTATGELFF.